This T cell receptor (beta chain) was recovered during a study of STAT5B mutations in CD4+ large granular lymphocyte leukemia. Whole-study findings and limits: 8/27 top patient clones versus 2/35 control clones were TRBV06-family. 25% of private leukemic clonotypes occurred rarely in other patients' non-leukemic repertoires.

Sequenced by immunoSEQ multiplex PCR; TCRdb stores in-frame clones only, minus some. The repertoire consists of 31,000 or so clones, with 60% to 80% occurring once and the leading ten covering 0.25% to 0.35%. Regarding this clone: As yet, its antigen is unknown.

The CDR3 sequence is 12 residues long. The trim removed 6 bases at V and 5 bases at J, leaving 5 bases unmatched. CDR1 and CDR2 from the germline V gene are SQVTM and ANQGSEA. The V gene is TRBV29-1, the J gene TRBJ2-3; 7 bases line up with TRBD2. Sample: CD4+ T cells from blood buffy coats. The receptor comes from a human donor in good health. The chain's CDR3 is CSVRENVDTQYF. As DNA, the CDR3 is TGCAGCGTGCGGGAGAATGTAGATACGCAGTATTTT.